These 8 T cell receptor beta chains came from one sample sequenced in a study of a mutant IDH1 vaccine in newly diagnosed glioma. Time point meaning: week 23, last vaccination. Every vaccination contained 300 ug of the mutant IDH1 20-mer peptide and was paired with topical imiquimod. Their antigen targets remain unknown. Generated by immunoSEQ multiplex PCR, the TCRdb table keeps only in-frame clones and is missing some. The top ten clones hold around 13% of a sample with around 19,000 clones, around 80% of them seen once. The specimen was PBMCs, collected from a glioma patient whose treatment included an IDH1 peptide vaccine. Receptor source: a young man with glioma.

The chain has TRBV27 and TRBJ1-4, with a tentative D call TRBD1 (6 bases). Between the trimmed V and J ends, which lost 8 bases and 4 bases, there was a span of 17 bases. Per germline, CDR1 MNHEY and CDR2 SMNVEV (reference sequence). This CDR3 region has 15 residues. CDR3 amino acids: CASGTIGGYNEKLFF. The CDR3 DNA reads as TGTGCCAGCGGGACAATCGGGGGCTATAATGAAAAACTGTTTTTT.

This clone came up once. This chain joins TRBV5-1 and TRBJ1-2, with 10 bases lining up with TRBD1. The CDR3 is 15 residues long. The junction had 6 bases not matched to a gene; V was cut back by 4 bases and J by 3 bases. The germline V gene encodes CDR1 SGHRS and CDR2 YFSETQ. This CDR3 is CASSISGTGDYGYTF. The CDR3 nucleotides read TGCGCCAGCAGCATCTCCGGGACAGGGGACTATGGCTACACCTTC.

The genes are TRBV9 and TRBJ1-2; 7 bases are a match to TRBD1. Germline values: CDR1 SGDLS, CDR2 YYNGEE. The V segment lost 0 bases and the J segment 2 bases; nucleotides outside the gene matches: 4. This CDR3 comprises 15 residues. Written as DNA, the CDR3 is TGTGCCAGCAGCGTAGTAGAGGGGGCAAACTATGGCTACACCTTC. Its translation is CASSVVEGANYGYTF.

The gene calls are TRBV7-9 and TRBJ1-2; 9 bases fit TRBD1. The trim removed 6 bases at V and 8 bases at J, leaving 13 bases unmatched. CDR1 and CDR2 (germline): SEHNR, FQNEAQ (reference sequence). The CDR3 is made up of 15 amino acids. CDR3 residues: CASSGPGQGRGGYTF. The CDR3 coding sequence is TGTGCCAGCAGTGGACCGGGACAGGGTCGGGGGGGCTACACCTTC.

This clone was seen only once. DNA of the CDR3: TGTGCCTGGAGTAGGGGAGGACCTAGCACAGATACGCAGTATTTT. As protein: CAWSRGGPSTDTQYF. The gene calls are TRBV30 and TRBJ2-3; tentatively, D is TRBD2 (6 bases). Trimming took off 2 bases at V and 0 bases at J, with 12 bases between the two ends. Germline V gives CDR1 GTSNPN, CDR2 SVGIG (reference sequence). The CDR3 loop spans 15 amino acids.

This clone was found once. The chain is built from TRBV7-6 and TRBJ2-2; D is ambiguous. Trimming cost V 1 base and J 4 bases, with 7 bases left between them. The CDR3 loop spans 14 amino acids. Germline V lookup: CDR1 SGHVS, CDR2 FNYEAQ. The CDR3 spells CASSLEATTGELFF. For the CDR3, the DNA is TGTGCCAGCAGCTTAGAGGCGACCACCGGGGAGCTGTTTTTT.

The chain uses TRBV5-1 and TRBJ1-3; D is undetermined. The V end was cut by 1 base, the J end by 4 bases, with 9 bases between. The CDR3 is made up of 14 amino acids. Germline V gives CDR1 SGHRS, CDR2 YFSETQ. Here the CDR3 DNA reads TGCGCCAGCAGCTTGAACGGAAGGGGAAACACCATATATTTT. Translation: CASSLNGRGNTIYF.

The J gene is TRBJ1-1, the V gene TRBV7-9, with D possibly matching TRBD1 (5 bases). Germline lookup yields CDR1 SEHNR and CDR2 FQNEAQ (reference sequence). Trimming cost V 4 bases and J 6 bases, with 21 bases left between them. The CDR3 extends over 16 amino acids. The CDR3 protein is CASSSDRRGGLAEAFF. The CDR3 nucleotides read TGTGCCAGCAGCTCCGATAGACGGGGGGGACTCGCTGAAGCTTTCTTT.